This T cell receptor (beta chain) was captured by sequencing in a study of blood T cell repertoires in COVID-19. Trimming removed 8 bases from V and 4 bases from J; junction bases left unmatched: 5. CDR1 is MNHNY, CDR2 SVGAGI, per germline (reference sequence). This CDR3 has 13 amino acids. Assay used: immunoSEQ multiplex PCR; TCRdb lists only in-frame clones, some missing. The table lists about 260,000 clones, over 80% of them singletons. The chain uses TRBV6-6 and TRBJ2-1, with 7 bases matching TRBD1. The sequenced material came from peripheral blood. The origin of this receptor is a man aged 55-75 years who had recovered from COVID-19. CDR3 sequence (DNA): TGTGCCAGCCAAGGACAGGAATACAATGAGCAGTTCTTC. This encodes CASQGQEYNEQFF.